Below are 5 T cell receptor beta chains sequenced from a single sample in a study of blood T cells in healthy people across ages. For the second PCR, which ran for roughly 7 to 11 cycles, a sample-barcoded 5' primer and a J-beta primer mix were used. TCRdb reprocessed the 5' RACE reads via MiXCR and lists one record per CDR3 protein. The sample carries 890,000 or so distinct CDR3 sequences, around 68% recorded once. What was sequenced was blood. These receptors originate from a young man in good health.

This chain links TRBV29-1 with TRBJ1-1, with D tentatively TRBD1 (6 bases). Germline V CDR1 and CDR2: SQVTM, ANQGSEA. The CDR3 spans 14 residues. Trimming shortened V by 4 bases and J by 1 base, and 13 bases separated the two germline ends. Here the CDR3 DNA reads TGCAGCGTTGGCCCACCGACAGGGAACACTGAAGCTTTCTTT. It encodes CSVGPPTGNTEAFF.

This clonotype has a handful of counts. The V gene is TRBV10-3, the J gene TRBJ2-3; D assignment may be TRBD1 or TRBD2 (5 bases each). CDR3 size: 16 residues. Germline V gene lookup returns CDR1 ENHRY and CDR2 SYGVKD. Between the trimmed V and J ends, which lost 3 bases and 1 base, there was a span of 14 bases. The CDR3 spells CAISDGGRTRTDTQYF. The CDR3 nucleotides read TGTGCCATCAGTGATGGGGGACGGACTCGCACAGATACGCAGTATTTT.

The V gene is TRBV6-2 or TRBV6-3, the J gene TRBJ2-5; TRBD2 aligns across 11 bases. The germline V gene encodes CDR1 MNHEY and CDR2 SVGEGT. The J segment lost 5 bases and the V segment lost 5 bases, leaving 4 bases of the junction unmatched. The CDR3 sequence is 14 residues long. The CDR3 loop reads CASSTRTSGETQYF. As DNA, the CDR3 is TGTGCCAGCAGTACCCGGACTAGCGGGGAGACCCAGTACTTC.

The J gene is TRBJ2-1, the V gene TRBV5-5; D is perhaps TRBD2 (6 bases). V dropped 4 bases and J dropped 3 bases, with 14 bases sitting between them. CDR1 is SGHKS and CDR2 is YYEKEE in the germline V gene (reference sequence). The length of the CDR3 is 15 residues. CDR3 sequence: CASSPTPGDYNEQFF. The CDR3, as DNA: TGTGCCAGCAGCCCCACCCCGGGGGACTACAATGAGCAGTTCTTC.

V usage is TRBV12-3 or TRBV12-4 and J usage is TRBJ2-4; D not certain. This CDR3 has 14 amino acids. V was shortened by 10 bases and J by 0 bases, with 13 bases between the two germline ends. CDR3 nucleotides: TGTGCCACCTCAGAAGGTCTAGCCAAAAACATTCAGTACTTC. Protein sequence: CATSEGLAKNIQYF.